The rows below give T cell receptor beta chains drawn from one sample of a study of CD8 T cells in Susac syndrome. TCRdb ran MiXCR on the immunoSEQ multiplex PCR reads and lists one entry per CDR3 protein. This table holds about 240,000 distinct CDR3 sequences, roughly 95% found once. Sequenced: CD4+ T cells from PBMCs. These receptors were taken from a human donor with Susac syndrome. Both conserved end residues are trimmed from each CDR3. Each record gives: clone size, V gene, J gene, CDR3 protein. Clone size is not always given. Where it is, it says once, few, many or a class for expanded clones.

clone_size: .; v_call: TRBV27; j_call: TRBJ2-7; cdr3_aa: ASSLEGVGEEQY
clone_size: .; v_call: TRBV25-1; j_call: TRBJ2-5; cdr3_aa: ASSEVGRGQETQY
clone_size: .; v_call: TRBV4-1; j_call: TRBJ1-2; cdr3_aa: ASSQRGGGYGYT
clone_size: .; v_call: TRBV7-6; j_call: TRBJ1-5; cdr3_aa: ASSVGQGTNQPQH
clone_size: .; v_call: TRBV28; j_call: TRBJ1-2; cdr3_aa: ASSPVRDYGYT
clone_size: .; v_call: TRBV7-8; j_call: TRBJ2-5; cdr3_aa: ASSSMRGAGVDLRETQY
clone_size: .; v_call: TRBV6-2/TRBV6-3; j_call: TRBJ1-2; cdr3_aa: ASAREAHGYT
clone_size: .; v_call: TRBV20-1; j_call: TRBJ1-1; cdr3_aa: SARDPGEEAF
clone_size: .; v_call: TRBV7-9; j_call: TRBJ2-1; cdr3_aa: ASSKDLTLNYNEQF
clone_size: .; v_call: TRBV20-1; j_call: TRBJ2-7; cdr3_aa: SARTGTYEQY
clone_size: .; v_call: TRBV2; j_call: TRBJ2-5; cdr3_aa: ASKPAGIQETQY
clone_size: .; v_call: TRBV5-1; j_call: TRBJ2-7; cdr3_aa: ASSPPGRVYEQY
clone_size: once; v_call: TRBV20-1; j_call: TRBJ2-3; cdr3_aa: SATSGNGDTQY
clone_size: .; v_call: TRBV7-9; j_call: TRBJ1-1; cdr3_aa: ASSFNPQNTEAF
clone_size: .; v_call: TRBV20-1; j_call: TRBJ2-3; cdr3_aa: SVQWTSGRFTDTQY
clone_size: .; v_call: TRBV30; j_call: TRBJ2-7; cdr3_aa: AWSPRWTDKVSYEQY
clone_size: .; v_call: TRBV9; j_call: TRBJ1-2; cdr3_aa: ASSVDEGYGYT
clone_size: .; v_call: TRBV6-5; j_call: TRBJ2-7; cdr3_aa: ASSYGVWRENEQY
clone_size: .; v_call: TRBV30; j_call: TRBJ2-1; cdr3_aa: AWSRAGDLEQF
clone_size: .; v_call: TRBV18; j_call: TRBJ1-5; cdr3_aa: ASSKQGIEPQH
clone_size: .; v_call: TRBV28; j_call: TRBJ2-7; cdr3_aa: ASSFPRYEQY
clone_size: .; v_call: TRBV7-9; j_call: TRBJ1-1; cdr3_aa: ASSAFHEFAF
clone_size: .; v_call: TRBV29-1; j_call: TRBJ2-5; cdr3_aa: SGFGPGGETQY
clone_size: once; v_call: TRBV23-1; j_call: TRBJ2-1; cdr3_aa: ASSQSGRIQRESWANEQF
clone_size: .; v_call: TRBV30; j_call: TRBJ2-5; cdr3_aa: AWSTEQETQY
clone_size: .; v_call: TRBV5-1; j_call: TRBJ2-5; cdr3_aa: ASSLTLAAQETQY
clone_size: .; v_call: TRBV25-1; j_call: TRBJ2-1; cdr3_aa: ASSDLTRSGSNEQF
clone_size: .; v_call: TRBV20-1; j_call: TRBJ2-1; cdr3_aa: SARDPTSINEQF
clone_size: few; v_call: TRBV5-1; j_call: TRBJ2-3; cdr3_aa: ASSPGQGTDTQY
clone_size: .; v_call: TRBV30; j_call: TRBJ1-4; cdr3_aa: ACGQGGPNEKLF
clone_size: once; v_call: TRBV12-3/TRBV12-4; j_call: TRBJ2-2; cdr3_aa: ASSPQGLNTGELF
clone_size: .; v_call: TRBV24-1; j_call: TRBJ1-1; cdr3_aa: ATRDSQQMAEAF
clone_size: .; v_call: TRBV29-1; j_call: TRBJ2-5; cdr3_aa: SVVAGGPGETQY
clone_size: once; v_call: TRBV29-1; j_call: TRBJ2-2; cdr3_aa: SVGRKTGELF
clone_size: few; v_call: TRBV14; j_call: TRBJ2-5; cdr3_aa: ASSQVQETQY
clone_size: once; v_call: TRBV20-1; j_call: TRBJ1-2; cdr3_aa: SARAAGRSTGYT
clone_size: .; v_call: TRBV2; j_call: TRBJ1-2; cdr3_aa: ASSGQALRGYT